One and the same sample provided the 8 T cell receptor beta chains below, sequenced in a study of response to subunit inactivated influenza vaccine. From the RT-PCR reads, TCRdb called clonotypes with MiXCR, one entry per CDR3 protein. Counted here are about 800,000 distinct CDR3 sequences, roughly 20% occurring once; the ten biggest clones make up roughly 10%. The sample was PBMCs from blood, taken 5 to 6 days after vaccination. The receptor source for this set is a man aged 50-60 years who received an inactivated influenza vaccine.

In DNA, the CDR3 is TGTGCCAGCTCACCTCGGGAGGCCACCTACGAGCAGTACTTC. The encoded protein is CASSPREATYEQYF. This chain joins TRBV18 and TRBJ2-7; 7 positions match TRBD2. CDR3 size: 14 residues. The V and J ends lost 3 bases and 2 bases, in that order; junction bases with no gene match: 4. Germline CDR1 is KGHSH and CDR2 is LQKENI. Full variable domain (missing parts from reference TRBV18 and TRBJ2-7): NAGVMQNPRHLVRRRGQEARLRCSPMKGHSHVYWYRQLPEEGLKFMVYLQKENIIDESGMPKERFSAEFPKEGPSILRIQQVVRGDSAAYFCASSPREATYEQYFGPGTRLTVT.

This clonotype appeared a few times. The genes are TRBV5-1 and TRBJ2-5; 8 bases fit TRBD2. The V segment lost 0 bases and the J segment 3 bases; nucleotides outside the gene matches: 4. Germline lookup yields CDR1 SGHRS and CDR2 YFSETQ. CDR3 length: 15 residues. The CDR3 here is CASSLVRRGEETQYF. The CDR3 nucleotides read TGCGCCAGCAGCTTGGTCAGGCGGGGGGAAGAGACCCAGTACTTC.

This clonotype was found a few times. The chain joins TRBV6-1 to TRBJ2-3, with a weak D call TRBD2 (5 bases). Trimming left V 7 bases short and J 2 bases short, with 16 bases between. Germline V CDR1 and CDR2: MNHNS, SASEGT. This CDR3 has 15 residues. The DNA for the CDR3 is TGTGCCAGCAAAACAAATCGGGGAAACACAGATACGCAGTATTTT. Its translation: CASKTNRGNTDTQYF.

This clonotype occurred a few times. The J gene is TRBJ2-1, the V gene TRBV11-2, with 8 positions matching TRBD2. The V segment lost 5 bases and the J segment 9 bases; nucleotides outside the gene matches: 9. Germline lookup yields CDR1 SGHAT and CDR2 FQNNGV. There are 14 residues in the CDR3. The CDR3 DNA is TGTGCCAGCAGCCGGGGGGGCGTTTTATCTGAGCAGTTCTTC. Its translation is CASSRGGVLSEQFF.

This rearrangement joins TRBV7-2 to TRBJ2-1; D call uncertain. V shed 0 bases and J shed 9 bases, with 9 bases lying between them. This CDR3 region has 13 residues. CDR1 is SGHTA, CDR2 FQGNSA, per germline. The DNA of the CDR3 is TGTGCCAGCAGCTTAGCTGGTTTTGGTGAGCAGTTCTTC. Translated, it gives CASSLAGFGEQFF.

This clonotype was counted between two and nine times. This rearrangement joins TRBV6-1 to TRBJ1-5; D is perhaps TRBD1 (5 bases). The CDR3 has 13 residues. Germline values: CDR1 MNHNS, CDR2 SASEGT. V dropped 8 bases and J dropped 3 bases, with 11 bases sitting between them. The CDR3 coding sequence is TGTGCCAGCCACGGGACCCTCAATCAGCCCCAGCATTTT. Encoded protein: CASHGTLNQPQHF.

The chain links TRBV20-1 to TRBJ1-1, with a weak D call TRBD1 (5 bases). The V end lost 6 bases, the J end lost 1 base, and 15 bases lay between the germline ends. This CDR3 spans 14 amino acids. In germline, CDR1 is DFQATT, CDR2 SNEGSKA (reference sequence). The CDR3 nucleotides are TGCAGTGCACCCGCCCGGAGGGGGAACACTGAAGCTTTCTTT. Amino acids: CSAPARRGNTEAFF.

The V call is TRBV29-1, the J call TRBJ2-5, with a tentative D call TRBD2 (6 bases). V gave up 1 base and J gave up 5 bases, with 17 bases separating them. This CDR3 spans 15 amino acids. The germline CDR1 and CDR2 sequences are SQVTM and ANQGSEA. Here the CDR3 DNA reads TGCAGCGTTGAAGTATATGGGCGGGGTGGCGAGACCCAGTACTTC. This translates into CSVEVYGRGGETQYF.